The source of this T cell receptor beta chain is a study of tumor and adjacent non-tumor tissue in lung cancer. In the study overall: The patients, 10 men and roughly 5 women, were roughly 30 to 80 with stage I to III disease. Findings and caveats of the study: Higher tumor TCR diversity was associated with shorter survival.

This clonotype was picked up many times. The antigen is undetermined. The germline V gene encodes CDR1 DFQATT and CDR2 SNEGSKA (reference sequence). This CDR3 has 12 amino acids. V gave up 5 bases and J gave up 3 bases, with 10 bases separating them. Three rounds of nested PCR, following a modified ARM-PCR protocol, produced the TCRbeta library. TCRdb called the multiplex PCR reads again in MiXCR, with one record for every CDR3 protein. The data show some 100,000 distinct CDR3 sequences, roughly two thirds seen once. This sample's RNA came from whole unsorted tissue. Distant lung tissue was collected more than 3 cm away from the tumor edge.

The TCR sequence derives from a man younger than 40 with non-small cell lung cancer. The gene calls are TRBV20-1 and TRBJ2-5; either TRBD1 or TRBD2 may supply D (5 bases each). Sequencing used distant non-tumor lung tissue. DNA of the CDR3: TGCAGTGCTGGCCGGGACGAAGAGACCCAGTACTTC. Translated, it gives CSAGRDEETQYF.